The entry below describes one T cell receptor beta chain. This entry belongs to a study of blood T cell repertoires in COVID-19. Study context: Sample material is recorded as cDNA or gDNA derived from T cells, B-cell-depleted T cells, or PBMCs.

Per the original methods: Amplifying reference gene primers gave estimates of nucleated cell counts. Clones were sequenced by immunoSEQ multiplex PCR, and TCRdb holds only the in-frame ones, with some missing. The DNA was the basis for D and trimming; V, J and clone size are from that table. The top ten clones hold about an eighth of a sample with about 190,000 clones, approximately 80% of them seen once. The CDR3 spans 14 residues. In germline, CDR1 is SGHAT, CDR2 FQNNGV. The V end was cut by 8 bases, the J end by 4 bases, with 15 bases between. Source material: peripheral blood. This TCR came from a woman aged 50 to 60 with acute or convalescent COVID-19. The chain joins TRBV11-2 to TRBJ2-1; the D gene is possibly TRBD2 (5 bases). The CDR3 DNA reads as TGTGCCAGCGGTAGGGTAGCGTCTTACAATGAGCAGTTCTTC. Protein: CASGRVASYNEQFF.